One and the same sample provided the 22 T cell receptor beta chains below, sequenced in a study of response to subunit inactivated influenza vaccine (dated by TCRdb to the late 2010s). Read against the paper, the sample's time point label means: approximately 40 days after influenza vaccine administration. The method behind the library was RT-PCR. TCRdb names Illumina HiSeq 2500 as the instrument used. TCRdb reprocessing: public reads trimmed at Q25 with fastp, clones called with MiXCR, in-frame beta chains kept. Each record represents a unique CDR3 protein, reported with the most common genes and DNA among its rows. This sample has some 500,000 distinct CDR3 sequences in its table, and 10% to 15% of those were observed once. The ten largest clonotypes hold 10% to 15% of the sample. The source material was PBMCs from blood, sampled roughly 6 weeks after vaccination. The receptor set was obtained from a middle-aged man who received an inactivated influenza vaccine. Donor details come from another sample of the same person, matched by shared clones.

This clonotype was seen a few times. The J gene is TRBJ2-7, the V gene TRBV21-1; whether TRBD1, the table's D call, matches the DNA was not checked. TRBV21-1 is reported as a pseudogene. CDR3 length: 15 residues. The CDR3 region is CASSFTGGLHGEQYF. The DNA of the CDR3 is TGTGCCAGCAGTTTCACAGGGGGCCTCCATGGTGAGCAGTACTTC.

The table lists this clonotype with a few counts. V usage is TRBV28 and J usage is TRBJ2-2; 7 nucleotides align to TRBD1. The ends lost 5 bases at V and 6 bases at J; junction bases unmatched: 12. The CDR3 loop spans 16 amino acids. CDR1 and CDR2 (germline): MDHEN, SYDVKM. CDR3 DNA: TGTGCCAGCAGTCCAGAACCCGGGACAGAGGCCGGGGAGCTGTTTTTT. It is translated as CASSPEPGTEAGELFF.

The chain employs TRBV29-1 and TRBJ2-5, with TRBD1 matching 8 bases. The CDR3 contains 17 residues. V shed 7 bases, J shed 2 bases, and the junction held 18 bases outside the gene matches. Germline lookup yields CDR1 SQVTM and CDR2 ANQGSEA. The CDR3 bases are TGCAGCGCCTTATACGAGACAGGGGCGCACCTTCAAGAGACCCAGTACTTC. This translates into CSALYETGAHLQETQYF.

This clonotype was counted a single time. The chain has TRBV5-6 and TRBJ2-7, with D possibly being TRBD1 or TRBD2 (5 bases each). CDR1 and CDR2 from the germline V gene are SGHDT and YYEEEE. V lost 3 bases and J lost 6, with 13 bases in between. The length of the CDR3 is 13 residues. The CDR3 region has the DNA TGTGCCAGCAGCTCGGCCTACGGGGCCGAGCAGTACTTC. Translated, it gives CASSSAYGAEQYF.

This clonotype was picked up many times. The gene calls are TRBV20-1 and TRBJ1-5; the D is unclear. Trimming stripped 4 bases from V and 3 bases from J, with 10 bases between. In germline, CDR1 is DFQATT, CDR2 SNEGSKA (reference sequence). The CDR3 length is 13 residues. In DNA form, the CDR3 reads TGCAGTGCTATAGAACACTTCAATCAGCCCCAGCATTTT. Residues: CSAIEHFNQPQHF.

In its sample, this clonotype was seen many times. The chain uses TRBV5-1 and TRBJ1-5, with D uncertain. CDR1 is SGHRS, CDR2 YFSETQ, per germline. V was shortened by 0 bases and J by 4 bases, with 5 bases between the two germline ends. This CDR3 has 13 amino acids. The CDR3 DNA sequence: TGCGCCAGCAGCTTGGAACAGAATCAGCCCCAGCATTTT. This encodes CASSLEQNQPQHF.

This clonotype has a handful of counts. The rearrangement uses TRBV9 and TRBJ2-1; TRBD1 might be the D (7 bases). Germline V gene sequence: CDR1 SGDLS, CDR2 YYNGEE. There are 15 residues in the CDR3. Trimming took off 4 bases at V and 5 bases at J, with 16 bases between the two ends. The CDR3 sequence: CASSPSGGTHNEQFF. The DNA for the CDR3 is TGTGCCAGCAGCCCGTCAGGGGGGACCCACAATGAGCAGTTCTTC.

This clonotype occurred a few times. CDR3 bases: TGTGCCAGCAGCCCCCAGGCGGGTCTACTGGAAAAACTGTTTTTT. Its protein is CASSPQAGLLEKLFF. The chain recombines TRBV7-2 with TRBJ1-4; D remains ambiguous. V shed 5 bases and J shed 8 bases, with 18 bases lying between them. The germline gives CDR1 SGHTA, CDR2 FQGNSA. This CDR3 spans 15 amino acids.

This clonotype showed up many times. The chain combines TRBV2 with TRBJ2-3; weak D call: TRBD2 (6 bases). The germline V gene encodes CDR1 SNHLY and CDR2 FYNNEI. This CDR3 has 14 residues. Deletions cut 2 bases from V and 6 bases from J, with 12 bases between. The CDR3 DNA is TGTGCCAGCAGTGAACCCGGGGGTCGCGATACGCAGTATTTT. It encodes CASSEPGGRDTQYF.

The V gene is TRBV5-1, the J gene TRBJ2-1, with D possibly TRBD2 on 6 matching bases. V dropped 5 bases and J dropped 0 bases, with 12 bases sitting between them. Looked up from germline, CDR1 is SGHRS and CDR2 is YFSETQ. This CDR3 region has 15 residues. CDR3 nucleotides: TGCGCCAGCAGATCTAGCGTGAGCTCCTACAATGAGCAGTTCTTC. This gives the protein CASRSSVSSYNEQFF.

V usage is TRBV6-1 and J usage is TRBJ1-5; possible D gene TRBD1, 6 bases. This CDR3 region has 15 residues. Trimming took 2 bases from V and 0 from J, leaving 8 bases between them. Germline CDR1 is MNHNS and CDR2 is SASEGT. CDR3 region: CASSESGHSNQPQHF. In DNA, the CDR3 is TGTGCCAGCAGTGAATCGGGACATAGCAATCAGCCCCAGCATTTT.

The chain combines TRBV20-1 with TRBJ2-1, with 8 bases lining up with TRBD2. With 2 bases clipped from V and 4 bases from J, the junction kept 10 bases outside the gene matches. CDR1 DFQATT and CDR2 SNEGSKA come from the germline V gene (reference sequence). This CDR3 region has 16 residues. CDR3 nucleotide sequence: TGCAGTGCTAGATGGGTGCGACTAGCGCCTTACAATGAGCAGTTCTTC. Translation: CSARWVRLAPYNEQFF.

The V gene is TRBV11-3, the J gene TRBJ2-3, with D possibly being TRBD2 (5 bases). Per germline, CDR1 SGHNT and CDR2 YENEEA. The CDR3 covers 16 residues. With 1 base removed from V and 0 bases from J, the gap between germline ends came to 11 bases. In DNA, the CDR3 is TGTGCCAGCAGCTTAGCGTTCGGGGTTAGCACAGATACGCAGTATTTT. Translated, it gives CASSLAFGVSTDTQYF.

This clonotype was detected a few times. V gene TRBV24-1 combines with J gene TRBJ2-1, with 7 bases lining up with TRBD1. Looked up from germline, CDR1 is KGHDR and CDR2 is SFDVKD. This CDR3 contains 15 residues. Trimming took 1 base from V and 3 from J; bases not matched to a gene: 2. CDR3 sequence: CATSDLGDSYNEQFF. CDR3 DNA: TGTGCCACCAGTGATTTAGGGGACAGCTACAATGAGCAGTTCTTC.

This chain uses TRBV7-9 with TRBJ2-5, with a weak D call TRBD1 (6 bases). The CDR3 is 15 amino acids. V was trimmed by 3 bases and J by 4 bases, leaving 15 bases between them. Germline CDR1 is SEHNR and CDR2 is FQNEAQ (reference sequence). This CDR3 reads CASSFNRDVRETQYF. The DNA for the CDR3 is TGTGCCAGCAGCTTTAACAGGGATGTAAGAGAGACCCAGTACTTC.

Worth noting for this clonotype: The junction shows a germline mismatch at one end, possibly a read error. The rearrangement links TRBV10-3 to TRBJ2-2; the D gene could be TRBD1 or TRBD2 (6 bases each). The CDR3 covers 14 residues. Germline loops: CDR1 ENHRY, CDR2 SYGVKD. Here the CDR3 reads CAISDGGGTGGLFF. The CDR3 DNA is TGTGCCATCAGTGATGGAGGGGGAACCGGGGGGCTGTTTTTT.

This clonotype has a handful of counts. This chain uses TRBV6-6 with TRBJ1-1, with 9 bases aligning to TRBD1. Losses at the gene ends were 4 bases for V and 0 bases for J; bases not matched to a gene: 6. This CDR3 is built from 16 residues. Germline lookup yields CDR1 MNHNY and CDR2 SVGAGI (reference sequence). In DNA form, the CDR3 reads TGTGCCAGCAGTTTGGGACAGGGCGTGATGAACACTGAAGCTTTCTTT. Protein sequence: CASSLGQGVMNTEAFF.

This clonotype was observed at least ten times. The chain is built from TRBV7-9 and TRBJ2-7; possible D gene TRBD2, 7 bases. The CDR3 is 16 amino acids. Germline V lookup: CDR1 SEHNR, CDR2 FQNEAQ (reference sequence). Trimming pared 5 bases from V and 1 base from J, leaving 18 bases between. The CDR3: CASSKTRGSGSYEQYF. The CDR3 DNA follows: TGTGCCAGCAGCAAAACCAGGGGTAGCGGGTCCTACGAGCAGTACTTC.

This clonotype was detected a few times. The chain links TRBV20-1 to TRBJ2-1; no reliable D call. V shed 0 bases and J shed 5 bases, with 8 bases lying between them. This CDR3 is built from 13 residues. Per germline, CDR1 DFQATT and CDR2 SNEGSKA (reference sequence). The CDR3 is CSARDRQNNEQFF. The CDR3 DNA reads TGCAGTGCTAGAGATCGGCAGAACAATGAGCAGTTCTTC.

This chain links TRBV29-1 with TRBJ2-1; 11 bases line up with TRBD1. The CDR3 sequence is 16 residues long. V shed 3 bases and J 8 bases; nucleotides not matched to a gene: 12. Germline V gene sequence: CDR1 SQVTM, CDR2 ANQGSEA. CDR3 in DNA: TGCAGCGTTGATTGGGCCTCCGGGACAGGGGGTGATGAGCAGTTCTTC. Its protein is CSVDWASGTGGDEQFF.

The chain joins TRBV7-8 to TRBJ2-5, with TRBD1 matching 8 bases. The CDR3 contains 16 residues. Germline assignment: CDR1 SGHVS and CDR2 FQNEAQ. V gave up 0 bases and J gave up 5 bases; unmatched junction bases: 8. The CDR3 loop reads CASSLAFQGAGETQYF. The CDR3 DNA reads TGTGCCAGCAGCTTAGCGTTCCAGGGGGCAGGGGAGACCCAGTACTTC. Full variable domain (missing parts from reference TRBV7-8 and TRBJ2-5): GAGVSQSPRYKVAKRGQDVALRCDPISGHVSLFWYQQALGQGPEFLTYFQNEAQLDKSGLPSDRFFAERPEGSVSTLKIQRTQQEDSAVYLCASSLAFQGAGETQYFGPGTRLLVL.

At least ten counts were recorded for this clonotype. The rearrangement links TRBV10-3 to TRBJ2-7; 12 nucleotides match TRBD2. CDR1 and CDR2 (germline): ENHRY, SYGVKD. V lost 4 bases, J lost 0 bases, and 4 bases stayed unmatched. CDR3 length: 16 residues. CDR3 bases: TGTGCCATCAGTGGGACGACTAGCGGGAGCTCCTACGAGCAGTACTTC. Protein product: CAISGTTSGSSYEQYF.